This T cell receptor (beta chain) stems from a study of OX40 agonist ivuxolimab in advanced cancers. Data came from immunoSEQ multiplex PCR; TCRdb stores just in-frame clones and leaves some out. The sample records around 80,000 clones, roughly 90% being singletons. Specimen: CD4+ or CD8+ T cells sorted from blood, collected in a trial of the OX40 agonist ivuxolimab. The origin of this receptor is an adult with an advanced solid tumor such as melanoma, head and neck, liver or kidney cancer.

CDR3 amino acids: CASRSPGLSTNYGYTF. The CDR3 bases are TGTGCCAGCCGGTCCCCGGGACTGTCGACCAACTATGGCTACACCTTC. This rearrangement joins TRBV2 to TRBJ1-2; a weak D match, TRBD1 (5 bases). V shed 8 bases and J shed 2 bases, with 21 bases lying between them. The CDR3 covers 16 residues. The V gene's germline CDR1 is SNHLY and CDR2 FYNNEI.